The 3 T cell receptor beta chains presented below share a single source sample, sequenced in a study of regulatory T cells in long-lasting Graves disease. Indicated time point: persistent/refractory GD, antithyroid drugs over 5 years with positive TRAb. The TCR library was made from RNA extracted from PBMCs. To make TCR beta libraries, researchers used iRepertoire HTBI primers and Arm-PCR of CDR3 regions. In TCRdb, the multiplex PCR reads were re-called with MiXCR into one record per CDR3 protein. The table includes a few hundred thousand distinct CDR3 sequences, around 20% detected once. This sample comprised peripheral blood mononuclear cells (PBMCs), obtained when the disease was refractory, from a patient treated with antithyroid drugs. The receptor source for this set is a female donor with Graves disease.

The chain recombines TRBV4-2 with TRBJ2-7; D assignment may be TRBD1 or TRBD2 (5 bases each). The CDR3 contains 15 residues. Germline V gives CDR1 LGHNA, CDR2 YNFKEQ. Trimming shortened V by 1 base and J by 5 bases, and 15 bases separated the two germline ends. In DNA, the CDR3 is TGTGCCAGCAGCCAAGTGACGGGGCAAAGGGACGAGCAGTACTTC. The encoded protein is CASSQVTGQRDEQYF.

The gene calls are TRBV29-1 and TRBJ1-1; possibly TRBD1 for D (5 bases). Germline-derived CDR1 and CDR2 are SQVTM and ANQGSEA. This CDR3 has 15 residues. V shed 0 bases and J shed 5 bases, with 16 bases lying between them. The CDR3 DNA reads as TGCAGCGTTGAAGATCTTGGGGCAGGGCGGACTGAAGCTTTCTTT. It is translated as CSVEDLGAGRTEAFF.

V is TRBV5-1 and J is TRBJ1-1, with a weak D call TRBD1 (6 bases). The V and J ends lost 1 base and 5 bases respectively, with 21 bases between them. The CDR3 extends over 17 amino acids. The germline CDR1 and CDR2 sequences are SGHRS and YFSETQ. The CDR3 region is CASSLRGGGRGSTEAFF. The CDR3 nucleotides are TGCGCCAGCAGCTTGAGGGGGGGGGGCCGGGGCTCTACTGAAGCTTTCTTT.